This T cell receptor beta chain was sequenced during a study of control samples from healthy donors and cancer patients. Notes on this clone: Within the sample, other DNA sequences also encode this same CDR3.

Assay used: immunoSEQ multiplex PCR; TCRdb lists only in-frame clones, some missing. The sample has about 170,000 clones, roughly 90% seen once. The CDR3 consists of 14 residues. Trimming pared 0 bases from V and 1 base from J, leaving 8 bases between. CDR1 and CDR2 (germline): SGHRS, YFSETQ. Sequencing was carried out using blood. This rearrangement joins TRBV5-1 to TRBJ2-7, with D unclear. The clonotype was recovered from a man aged 30 to 45 in good health. The DNA of the CDR3 is TGCGCCAGCAGCTTGGGGGGATCTTCCTACGAGCAGTACTTC. Its translation: CASSLGGSSYEQYF.